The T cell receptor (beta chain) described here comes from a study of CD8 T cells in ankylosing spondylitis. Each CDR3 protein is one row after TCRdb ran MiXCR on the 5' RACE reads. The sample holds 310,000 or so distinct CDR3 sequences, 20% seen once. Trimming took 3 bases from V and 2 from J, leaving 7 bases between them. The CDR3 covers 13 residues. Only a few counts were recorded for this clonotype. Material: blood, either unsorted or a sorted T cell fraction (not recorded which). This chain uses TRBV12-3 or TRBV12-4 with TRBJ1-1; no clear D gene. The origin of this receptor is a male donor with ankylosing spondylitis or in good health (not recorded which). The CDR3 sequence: CASSFPVNTEAFF. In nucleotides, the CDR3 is TGTGCCAGCAGTTTCCCAGTCAACACTGAAGCTTTCTTT.